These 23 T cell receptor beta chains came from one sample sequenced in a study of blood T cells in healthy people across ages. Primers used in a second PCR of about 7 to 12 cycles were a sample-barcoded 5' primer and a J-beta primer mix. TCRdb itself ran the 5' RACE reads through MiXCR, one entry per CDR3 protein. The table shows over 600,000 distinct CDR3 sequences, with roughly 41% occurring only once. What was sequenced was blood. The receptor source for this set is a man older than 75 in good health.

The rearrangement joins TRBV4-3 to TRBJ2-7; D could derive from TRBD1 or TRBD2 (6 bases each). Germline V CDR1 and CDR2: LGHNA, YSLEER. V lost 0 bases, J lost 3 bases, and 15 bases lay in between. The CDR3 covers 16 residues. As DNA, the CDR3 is TGCGCCAGCAGCCAAGATTGGGGGGCAGGGGACTACGAGCAGTACTTC. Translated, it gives CASSQDWGAGDYEQYF.

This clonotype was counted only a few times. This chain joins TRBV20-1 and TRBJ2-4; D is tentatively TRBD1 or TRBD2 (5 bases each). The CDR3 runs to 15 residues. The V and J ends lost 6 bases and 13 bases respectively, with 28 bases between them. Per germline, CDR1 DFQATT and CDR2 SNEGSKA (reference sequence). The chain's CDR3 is CSAQKGPGRSREQYF. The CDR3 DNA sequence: TGCAGTGCCCAAAAGGGTCCGGGACGGTCTAGGGAGCAGTACTTC.

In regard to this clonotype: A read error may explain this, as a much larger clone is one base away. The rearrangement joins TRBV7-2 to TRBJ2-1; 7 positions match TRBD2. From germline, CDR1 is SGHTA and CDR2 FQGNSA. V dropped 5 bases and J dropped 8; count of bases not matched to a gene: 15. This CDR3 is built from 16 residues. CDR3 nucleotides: TGTACCAGCAGCGCGATCGCGGGAGCTTATGTCGATGAGCAGTTCTTC. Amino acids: CTSSAIAGAYVDEQFF.

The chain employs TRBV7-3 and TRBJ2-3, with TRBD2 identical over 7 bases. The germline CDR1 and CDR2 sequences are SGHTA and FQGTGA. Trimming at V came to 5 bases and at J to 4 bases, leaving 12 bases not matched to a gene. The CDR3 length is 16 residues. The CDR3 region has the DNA TGTGCCAGCAGCCCAGGACTAGTTGGTGGTTCAGATACGCAGTATTTT. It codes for CASSPGLVGGSDTQYF.

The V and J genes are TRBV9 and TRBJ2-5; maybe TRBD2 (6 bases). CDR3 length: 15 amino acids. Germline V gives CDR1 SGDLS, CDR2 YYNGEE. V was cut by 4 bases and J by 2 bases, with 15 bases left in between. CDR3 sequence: CASSPRVGLQETQYF. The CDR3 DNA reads TGTGCCAGCAGCCCTAGAGTAGGACTACAAGAGACCCAGTACTTC.

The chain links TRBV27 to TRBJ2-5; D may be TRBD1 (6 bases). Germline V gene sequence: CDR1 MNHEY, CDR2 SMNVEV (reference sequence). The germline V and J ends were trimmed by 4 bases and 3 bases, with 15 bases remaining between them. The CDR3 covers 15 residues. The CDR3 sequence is CASSSSGAGEETQYF. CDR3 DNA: TGTGCCAGCAGTTCCTCCGGGGCAGGGGAAGAGACCCAGTACTTC.

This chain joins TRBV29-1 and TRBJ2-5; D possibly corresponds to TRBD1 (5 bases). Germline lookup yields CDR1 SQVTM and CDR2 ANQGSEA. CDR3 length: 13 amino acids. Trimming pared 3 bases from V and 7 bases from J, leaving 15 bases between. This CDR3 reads CSVDPYPQGTQYF. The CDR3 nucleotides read TGCAGCGTTGACCCGTACCCTCAGGGGACCCAGTACTTC.

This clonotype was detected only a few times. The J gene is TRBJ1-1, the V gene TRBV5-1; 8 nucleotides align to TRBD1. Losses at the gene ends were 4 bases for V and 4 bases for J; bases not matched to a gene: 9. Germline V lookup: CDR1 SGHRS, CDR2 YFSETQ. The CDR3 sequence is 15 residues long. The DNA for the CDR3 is TGCGCCAGCAGCCTGGGACAGGCAAGGACCACTGAAGCTTTCTTT. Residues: CASSLGQARTTEAFF.

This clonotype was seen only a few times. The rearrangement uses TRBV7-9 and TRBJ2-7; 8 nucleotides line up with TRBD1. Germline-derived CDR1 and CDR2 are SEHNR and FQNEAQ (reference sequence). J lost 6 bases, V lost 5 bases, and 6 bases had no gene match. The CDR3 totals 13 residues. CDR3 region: CASSLGQAREQYF. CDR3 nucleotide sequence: TGTGCCAGCAGCCTGGGACAGGCGCGCGAGCAGTACTTC.

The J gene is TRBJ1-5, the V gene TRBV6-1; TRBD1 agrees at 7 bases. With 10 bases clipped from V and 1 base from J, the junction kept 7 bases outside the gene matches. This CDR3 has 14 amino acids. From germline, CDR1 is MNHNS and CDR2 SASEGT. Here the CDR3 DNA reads TGTGCCACCTCCGGGACAGTGAGCAATCAGCCCCAGCATTTT. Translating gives CATSGTVSNQPQHF.

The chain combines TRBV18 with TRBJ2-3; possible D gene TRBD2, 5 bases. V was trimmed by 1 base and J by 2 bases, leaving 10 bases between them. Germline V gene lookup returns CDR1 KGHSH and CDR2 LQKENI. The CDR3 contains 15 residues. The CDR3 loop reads CASSPQLGDTDTQYF. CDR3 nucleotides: TGTGCCAGCTCACCACAACTGGGAGACACAGATACGCAGTATTTT.

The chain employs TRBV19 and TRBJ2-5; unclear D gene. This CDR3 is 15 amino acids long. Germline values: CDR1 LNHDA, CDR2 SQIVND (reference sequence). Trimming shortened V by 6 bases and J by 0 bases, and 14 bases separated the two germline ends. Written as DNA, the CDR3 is TGTGCCAGTAGCATCAGTGGATCGTACCAAGAGACCCAGTACTTC. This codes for CASSISGSYQETQYF.

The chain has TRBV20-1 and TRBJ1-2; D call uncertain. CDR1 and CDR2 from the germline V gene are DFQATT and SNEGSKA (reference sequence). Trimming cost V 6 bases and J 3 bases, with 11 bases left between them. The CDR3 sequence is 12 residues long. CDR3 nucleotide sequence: TGCAGTGCCTATAGGTCGGACTATGGCTACACCTTC. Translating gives CSAYRSDYGYTF.

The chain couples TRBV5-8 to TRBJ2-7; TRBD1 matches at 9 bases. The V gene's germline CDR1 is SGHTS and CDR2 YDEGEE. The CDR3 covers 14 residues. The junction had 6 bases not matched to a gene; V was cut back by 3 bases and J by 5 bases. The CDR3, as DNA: TGTGCCAGCAGCTCGCTACAGGGGGCGAACGAGCAGTACTTC. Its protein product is CASSSLQGANEQYF. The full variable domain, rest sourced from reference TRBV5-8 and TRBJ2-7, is EAGVTQSPTHLIKTRGQQATLRCSPISGHTSVYWYQQALGLGLQFLLWYDEGEERNRGNFPPRFSGRQFPNYSSELNVNALELEDSALYLCASSSLQGANEQYFGPGTRLTVT.

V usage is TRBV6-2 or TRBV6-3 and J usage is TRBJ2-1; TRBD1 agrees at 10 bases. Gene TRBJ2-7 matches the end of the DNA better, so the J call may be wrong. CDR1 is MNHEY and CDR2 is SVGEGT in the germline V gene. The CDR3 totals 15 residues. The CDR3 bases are TGTGCCCTAAAGAGAGACAGGGGGCTGGGCAATGAGCAGTACTTC. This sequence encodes CALKRDRGLGNEQYF.

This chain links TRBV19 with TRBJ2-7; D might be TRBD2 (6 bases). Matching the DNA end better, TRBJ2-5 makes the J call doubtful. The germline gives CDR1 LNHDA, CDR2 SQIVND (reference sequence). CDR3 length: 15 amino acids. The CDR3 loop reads CASSPRGTAEETQYF. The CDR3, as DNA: TGTGCCAGTAGTCCCCGAGGGACTGCGGAAGAGACCCAGTACTTC.

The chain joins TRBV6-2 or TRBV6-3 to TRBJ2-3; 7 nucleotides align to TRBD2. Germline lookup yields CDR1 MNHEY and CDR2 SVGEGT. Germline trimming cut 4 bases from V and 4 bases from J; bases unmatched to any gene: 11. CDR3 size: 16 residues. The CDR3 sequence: CASSSMRSGVSDTQYF. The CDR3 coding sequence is TGTGCCAGCAGTTCCATGCGCAGCGGGGTCTCAGATACGCAGTATTTT.

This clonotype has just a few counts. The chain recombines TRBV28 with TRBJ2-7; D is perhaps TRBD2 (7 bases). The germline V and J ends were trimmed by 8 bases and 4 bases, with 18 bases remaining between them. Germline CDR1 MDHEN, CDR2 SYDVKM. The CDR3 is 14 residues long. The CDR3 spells CASGEGGAGYEQYF. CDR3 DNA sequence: TGTGCCAGCGGGGAGGGGGGGGCAGGGTACGAGCAGTACTTC.

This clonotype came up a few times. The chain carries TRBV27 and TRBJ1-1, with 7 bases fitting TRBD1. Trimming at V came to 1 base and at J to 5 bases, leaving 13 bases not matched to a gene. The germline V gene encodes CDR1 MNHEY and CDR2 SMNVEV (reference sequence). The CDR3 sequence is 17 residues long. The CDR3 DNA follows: TGTGCCAGCAGTTTATACCCCCTCCTGACAGGGAGTACTGAAGCTTTCTTT. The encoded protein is CASSLYPLLTGSTEAFF.

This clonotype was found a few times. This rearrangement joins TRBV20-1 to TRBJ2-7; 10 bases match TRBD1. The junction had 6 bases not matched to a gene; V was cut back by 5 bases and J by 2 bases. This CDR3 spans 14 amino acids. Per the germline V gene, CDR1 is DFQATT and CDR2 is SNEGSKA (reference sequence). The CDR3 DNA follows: TGCAGTGCTTCGGGACAGGGGAAAGCCTACGAGCAGTACTTC. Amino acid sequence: CSASGQGKAYEQYF.

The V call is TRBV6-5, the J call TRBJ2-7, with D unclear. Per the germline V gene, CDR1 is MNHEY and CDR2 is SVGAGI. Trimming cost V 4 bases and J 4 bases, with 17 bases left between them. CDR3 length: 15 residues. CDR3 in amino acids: CASSSSVMVSYEQYF. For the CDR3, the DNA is TGTGCCAGCAGTTCCTCGGTAATGGTTTCGTACGAGCAGTACTTC.

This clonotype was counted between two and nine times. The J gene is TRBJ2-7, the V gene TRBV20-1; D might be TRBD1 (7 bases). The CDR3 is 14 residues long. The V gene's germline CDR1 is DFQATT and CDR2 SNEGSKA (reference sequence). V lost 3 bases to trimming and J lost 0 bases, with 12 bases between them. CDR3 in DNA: TGCAGTGCTAGTGGGCAGGGGGGCTCCTACGAGCAGTACTTC. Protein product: CSASGQGGSYEQYF.

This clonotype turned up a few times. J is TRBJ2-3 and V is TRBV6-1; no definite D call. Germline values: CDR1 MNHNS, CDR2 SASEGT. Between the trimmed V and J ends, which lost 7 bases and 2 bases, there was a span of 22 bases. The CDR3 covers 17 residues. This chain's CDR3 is CASTRTVPSLHTDTQYF. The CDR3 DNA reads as TGTGCCAGCACCCGGACGGTTCCTAGTCTTCACACAGATACGCAGTATTTT.